These T cell receptor beta chains were read from a single sample in a study of cytotoxic CD8 clonotypes in ibrutinib-treated CLL. TCRdb keeps only in-frame clones here, not all; method: immunoSEQ multiplex PCR. The table includes tens of thousands of clones, 71% detected once. Sequencing was performed on PBMCs, taken at disease progression, from a patient treated with ibrutinib. The receptor set was obtained from a human donor with chronic lymphocytic leukemia. CDR3s include the opening cysteine and the closing phenylalanine or tryptophan. The order of the fields is V gene, J gene, D gene, clone size, CDR3 protein, CDR3 DNA. The D gene is left open where the match is weak. Size values are once, few and many counts, or a class for expanded clones, and some rows have none.

TRBV27	TRBJ1-4	TRBD1	.	CASSFSRRGLIEKLFF	TGTGCCAGCAGTTTCTCCCGCAGGGGGCTTATTGAAAAACTGTTTTTT
TRBV19	TRBJ1-1	TRBD1	.	CASSLTGGGKAFF	TGTGCCAGTAGCCTTACAGGGGGCGGGAAAGCTTTCTTT
TRBV6-6	TRBJ2-7	.	once	CASSLQGYEQYF	TGTGCCAGCAGCCTACAGGGATACGAGCAGTACTTC
TRBV25-1	TRBJ1-2	.	.	CASSESHRAGYGYTF	TGTGCCAGCAGTGAATCCCACCGGGCAGGTTATGGCTACACCTTC
TRBV9	TRBJ2-1	.	.	CASSAGNLAYEQFF	TGTGCCAGCAGCGCCGGGAACCTAGCTTATGAGCAGTTCTTC
TRBV19	TRBJ1-1	.	.	CASSNEEGMNTEAFF	TGTGCCAGTAGCAACGAGGAGGGCATGAACACTGAAGCTTTCTTT
TRBV4-1	TRBJ1-5	TRBD1	once	CASSQDYKGQNNQPQHF	TGCGCCAGCAGCCAAGATTACAAGGGACAGAACAATCAGCCCCAGCATTTT
TRBV19	TRBJ1-6	.	.	CASSMSLEVAPLHF	TGTGCCAGTAGTATGTCCCTAGAGGTGGCACCCCTCCACTTT
TRBV6-5	TRBJ2-1	.	.	CASGQGNDEQFF	TGTGCCAGCGGCCAGGGGAATGATGAGCAGTTCTTC
TRBV6-5	TRBJ2-7	TRBD2	.	CASSYSGLATEQYF	TGTGCCAGCAGTTACTCTGGACTAGCAACCGAGCAGTACTTC
TRBV6-1	TRBJ1-5	.	.	CASSVGGPLLTQHF	TGTGCCAGCAGTGTTGGGGGCCCGCTCCTGACCCAGCATTTT
TRBV5-6	TRBJ1-2	.	.	CASSLGYRSNYGYTF	TGTGCCAGCAGCTTGGGGTACAGATCTAACTATGGCTACACCTTC
TRBV6-1	TRBJ1-6	.	few	CASGTEKISPLHF	TGTGCCAGCGGAACAGAAAAAATTTCACCCCTCCACTTT
TRBV5-1	TRBJ2-7	TRBD1	.	CASSLVKYRGPTYEQYF	TGCGCCAGCAGCTTGGTCAAGTACAGGGGGCCCACCTACGAGCAGTACTTC
TRBV6-4	TRBJ1-5	.	.	CASSQDINQPQHF	TGTGCCAGCAGTCAGGACATCAATCAGCCCCAGCATTTT
TRBV19	TRBJ1-1	.	.	CASSTGAQAFF	TGTGCCAGTAGTACCGGGGCCCAAGCTTTCTTT
TRBV7-9	TRBJ2-3	TRBD2	.	CASSLWALARSTDTQYF	TGTGCCAGCAGCCTCTGGGCACTAGCGCGTAGCACAGATACGCAGTATTTT
TRBV7-9	TRBJ2-7	.	medium-sized	CASSPPGRQGSYEQYF	TGTGCCAGCAGCCCCCCAGGGCGTCAGGGTTCCTACGAGCAGTACTTC
TRBV19	TRBJ1-5	.	.	CASSIELGGAQPQHF	TGTGCCAGTAGTATAGAACTAGGCGGGGCTCAGCCCCAGCATTTT
TRBV5-4	TRBJ2-3	.	once	CASSLVGSTDTQYF	TGTGCCAGCAGCTTGGTTGGGAGCACAGATACGCAGTATTTT
TRBV5-1	TRBJ2-5	.	.	CASSLGGTQYF	TGCGCCAGCAGCTTGGGTGGGACCCAGTACTTC
TRBV6-6	TRBJ2-5	TRBD2	.	CASSMSGGMETQYF	TGTGCCAGCAGTATGTCGGGGGGGATGGAGACCCAGTACTTC
TRBV5-4	TRBJ2-7	TRBD1	.	CASSSGTAASYEQYF	TGTGCCAGCAGCTCCGGGACAGCGGCCTCCTACGAGCAGTACTTC
TRBV2	TRBJ1-5	.	.	CASSGARGSNQPQHF	TGTGCCAGCAGTGGCGCCCGAGGAAGCAATCAGCCCCAGCATTTT
TRBV10-3	TRBJ2-5	.	once	CAISESGEETQYF	TGTGCCATCAGTGAGTCCGGCGAAGAGACCCAGTACTTC
TRBV5-4	TRBJ2-5	.	.	CASSLAGGQETQYF	TGTGCCAGCAGCTTGGCCGGCGGACAAGAGACCCAGTACTTC
TRBV4-1	TRBJ1-4	.	.	CASSQDGVNEKLFF	TGCGCCAGCAGCCAAGATGGGGTTAATGAAAAACTGTTTTTT
TRBV6-1	TRBJ1-6	.	.	CASSGHSYNSPLHF	TGTGCCAGCAGCGGACACTCCTATAATTCACCCCTCCACTTT
TRBV29-1	TRBJ2-3	TRBD2	.	CSAGTSGGPDTQYF	TGCAGCGCTGGGACTAGCGGGGGGCCAGATACGCAGTATTTT
TRBV7-6	TRBJ1-1	.	few	CASSPSMGNGGTEAFF	TGTGCCAGCAGCCCTAGCATGGGGAACGGGGGTACTGAAGCTTTCTTT
TRBV11-2	TRBJ1-5	.	.	CANSLAGSGPQHF	TGTGCCAACAGCTTAGCGGGGTCAGGACCCCAGCATTTT
TRBV6-1	TRBJ1-1	TRBD1	.	CASTRQGYGTEAFF	TGTGCCAGCACAAGACAGGGATACGGCACTGAAGCTTTCTTT
TRBV5-1	TRBJ2-1	.	.	CASSPAGWEQFF	TGCGCCAGCAGCCCGGCGGGCTGGGAGCAGTTCTTC
TRBV5-4	TRBJ2-1	TRBD2	many	CASRTSGGASYNEQFF	TGTGCCAGCAGGACTAGCGGGGGGGCCTCCTACAATGAGCAGTTCTTC
TRBV2	TRBJ1-1	TRBD1	.	CASRETGGNTEAFF	TGTGCCAGCAGAGAGACAGGGGGCAACACTGAAGCTTTCTTT
TRBV6-5	TRBJ2-1	.	.	CASSRTGGFYNEQFF	TGTGCCAGCAGCCGTACGGGGGGCTTCTACAATGAGCAGTTCTTC
TRBV6-1	TRBJ2-5	.	.	CASSQGLQGDF	TGTGCCAGCAGTCAGGGACTTCAGGGAGACTTC
TRBV28	TRBJ1-5	.	.	CAATPLGGLGEPQHF	TGTGCCGCTACACCCCTCGGGGGCCTCGGGGAGCCCCAGCATTTT
TRBV5-5	TRBJ2-7	TRBD1	.	CASSLEDRGREQYF	TGTGCCAGCAGCTTGGAGGACAGGGGGCGAGAGCAGTACTTC
TRBV25-1	TRBJ2-2	.	.	CASTGNTGELFF	TGTGCCAGCACAGGGAACACCGGGGAGCTGTTTTTT
TRBV10-2	TRBJ1-1	.	.	CASRVNTEAFF	TGCGCCAGCCGGGTGAACACTGAAGCTTTCTTT
TRBV2	TRBJ2-7	.	few	CASSVPVTYEQYF	TGTGCCAGCAGTGTGCCAGTTACCTACGAGCAGTACTTC
TRBV25-1	TRBJ1-1	.	.	CASSALGRLEAFF	TGTGCCAGCAGTGCCTTGGGACGCCTAGAAGCTTTCTTT
TRBV5-1	TRBJ2-2	.	.	CASSYDTGPGELFF	TGCGCCAGCAGCTACGATACAGGGCCCGGGGAGCTGTTTTTT
TRBV11-2	TRBJ2-2	TRBD1	medium-sized	CASTDRAHGELFF	TGTGCCAGCACCGACAGGGCCCACGGGGAGCTGTTTTTT
TRBV2	TRBJ2-7	.	.	CASSEAPDRYEQYF	TGTGCCAGCAGTGAAGCCCCGGACAGATACGAGCAGTACTTC
TRBV10-2	TRBJ2-7	TRBD2	.	CASSRTSGAEYEQYF	TGCGCCAGCAGCCGGACTAGCGGGGCCGAGTACGAGCAGTACTTC
TRBV15	TRBJ1-5	TRBD1	.	CATSRDFGAGQGHQPQHF	TGTGCCACCAGCAGAGATTTTGGGGCGGGACAGGGGCATCAGCCCCAGCATTTT
TRBV10-1	TRBJ2-2	TRBD1	.	CASSDPGTGSTGELFF	TGCGCCAGCAGTGACCCCGGGACAGGGTCCACCGGGGAGCTGTTTTTT
TRBV29-1	TRBJ1-2	.	.	CSVARGTYGYTF	TGCAGCGTTGCCAGGGGTACATATGGCTACACCTTC
TRBV5-1	TRBJ2-6	TRBD1	.	CASSFGTGGSTGANVLTF	TGCGCCAGCAGCTTCGGGACAGGGGGATCGACTGGGGCCAACGTCCTGACTTTC
TRBV4-1	TRBJ2-5	TRBD2	.	CASSQGTSGGNLGGETQYF	TGCGCCAGCAGCCAAGGTACTAGCGGGGGTAACCTCGGGGGAGAGACCCAGTACTTC
TRBV18	TRBJ2-2	.	.	CASSPRQINTGELFF	TGTGCCAGCTCACCACGACAGATAAACACCGGGGAGCTGTTTTTT